Listed here is a single T cell receptor (beta chain). Antigen specificity is unknown. A read error may produce the germline difference seen at one junction end. This entry is derived from a study of naive CD8 T cells in extremely preterm neonates. Study findings and constraints: iChao1 richness was lowest in preterm neonates, significantly versus all ages. CDR3 nucleotide sharing was about 2.7% in preterm, 0.4% term, around 0.03% children, 0.009% to 0.01% adults. Preterm infants showed shorter CDR3s, fewer N additions and less trimming than older groups.

Profiled with immunoSEQ multiplex PCR; TCRdb holds only in-frame clones, not every one. The sample consists of some 7,000 clones, about 97% of them appearing once. The CDR3 loop spans 15 amino acids. Germline CDR1 and CDR2: SEHNR and FQNEAQ (reference sequence). The receptor's source is a human donor in good health. The chain carries TRBV7-9 and TRBJ2-1; 13 positions agree with TRBD2. The material sequenced was naive CD8+ T cells from blood. DNA for the CDR3: TGTGCCAGCAGCGTAGCGGGGGGGACTAGCGGGACTCAGTTCTTC. It codes for CASSVAGGTSGTQFF.